This T cell receptor (beta chain) appears in the sequencing data of a study of shared clonotypes between healthy human individuals. Details on this clone: Its matching antigen is unknown.

With 9 bases clipped from V and 4 bases from J, the junction kept 8 bases outside the gene matches. CDR1 is MDHEN, CDR2 SYDVKM, per germline. This CDR3 is 14 amino acids long. Libraries were prepared by immunoSEQ multiplex PCR; TCRdb keeps only in-frame clonotypes and omits some of them. The table includes just over 2,000,000 clones, about 95% detected once. CD8 cells regarded as naive lacked CD45RO, were positively chosen for CCR7, and omitted terminally differentiated effector memory CD45RA+ cells. Regarding the study as a whole: Relative to memory subsets, naive subsets generally showed larger estimated richness.

V gene TRBV28 combines with J gene TRBJ2-3, with 9 bases that match TRBD1. The sequenced sample was naive CD8+ T cells sorted from blood. This sequence was found in a young man in good health. The DNA of the CDR3 is TGTGCCAGTCGGTTACAGGGGGCCGCAGATACGCAGTATTTT. It translates to CASRLQGAADTQYF.